This TCR beta chain was documented in a study of shared clonotypes between healthy human individuals. Study at large: Each donor had three CD4 naive, three CD4 memory, two CD8 naive and one CD8 memory plate. Study-level results: The genetic and exposure-history diversity represented was limited by few donors.

The assay was carried out at the deep level. This table comes from immunoSEQ multiplex PCR, and its TCRdb copy is limited to in-frame clones, with some not included. The sample yields fewer than 850,000 clones, roughly 91% seen once. The V and J ends lost 3 bases and 7 bases, in that order; junction bases with no gene match: 5. The CDR3 extends over 16 amino acids. In germline, CDR1 is SGDLS, CDR2 YYNGEE. To make CD8 memory, CD45RO+ cells were put together with CCR7-negative CD45RA+ TemRA cells. As to this clone: The antigen remains undetermined.

The V call is TRBV9, the J call TRBJ2-1; 15 nucleotides match TRBD2. The receptor was isolated from a man aged 18 to 29 in good health. Some clones in this sample may be carry-over from other donors' samples. The sequenced sample consisted of memory CD8+ T cells from PBMCs. Subset meaning: CD45RO+ cells pooled with CCR7-negative TemRA cells. CDR3 protein: CASSGGLAGGQNEQFF. The CDR3, as DNA: TGTGCCAGCAGCGGGGGACTAGCGGGAGGCCAAAATGAGCAGTTCTTC.